The 18 T cell receptor beta chains below all came from one sample that was sequenced in a study of cytomegalovirus exposure and HLA in healthy donors. Amplification used 60 Vbeta primers and 13 Jbeta primers. Profiled with immunoSEQ multiplex PCR; TCRdb holds only in-frame clones, not every one. The sample lists more than 150,000 clones, over 65% occurring once. The sample taken for sequencing was PBMCs. These receptors all come from a man aged 18 to 35 in good health and CMV-seronegative.

The rearrangement joins TRBV18 to TRBJ2-7, with TRBD1 matching 9 bases. The ends lost 5 bases at V and 0 bases at J; junction bases unmatched: 5. Germline loops: CDR1 KGHSH, CDR2 LQKENI. There are 15 residues in the CDR3. CDR3 in amino acids: CASSLQGAYSYEQYF. As DNA, the CDR3 is TGTGCCAGCTCATTACAGGGGGCGTACTCCTACGAGCAGTACTTC.

DNA for the CDR3: TGTGCCACCAGCAATCGGACAGGGTCCGCCAACTATGGCTACACCTTC. It translates to CATSNRTGSANYGYTF. This sequence joins TRBV15 and TRBJ1-2, with 8 positions matching TRBD1. This CDR3 has 16 residues. Germline V CDR1 and CDR2: LNHNV, YYDKDF (reference sequence). J gave up 2 bases and V 4 bases, and 9 bases lay outside the gene matches.

This clone was counted a few times. V and J are TRBV4-1 and TRBJ1-1; 8 nucleotides match TRBD1. CDR3 length equals 11 residues. With 11 bases clipped from V and 6 bases from J, the junction kept 5 bases outside the gene matches. Per germline, CDR1 MGHRA and CDR2 YSYEKL. The CDR3 loop reads CASQGAAEAFF. The CDR3 DNA follows: TGCGCCTCGCAGGGGGCCGCTGAAGCTTTCTTT.

The chain links TRBV4-3 to TRBJ2-5; 10 bases fit TRBD2. Germline trimming cut 1 base from V and 4 bases from J; bases unmatched to any gene: 15. Germline V gene lookup returns CDR1 LGHNA and CDR2 YSLEER. CDR3 size: 19 residues. The CDR3 here is CASSQVWGRLAGVPETQYF. In nucleotides, the CDR3 is TGCGCCAGCAGCCAAGTCTGGGGACGCCTAGCGGGAGTCCCAGAGACCCAGTACTTC.

This clone was seen only once. The genes are TRBV9 and TRBJ2-5, with 8 bases fitting TRBD2. The trim removed 0 bases at V and 5 bases at J, leaving 9 bases unmatched. Germline values: CDR1 SGDLS, CDR2 YYNGEE. The CDR3 loop spans 16 amino acids. CDR3 residues: CASSVGGGGQGETQYF. The CDR3, as DNA: TGTGCCAGCAGCGTAGGAGGCGGGGGGCAGGGGGAGACCCAGTACTTC.

This chain links TRBV11-2 with TRBJ1-6, with 12 bases fitting TRBD1. V was clipped by 8 bases and J by 9 bases; unmatched bases: 14. The germline gives CDR1 SGHAT, CDR2 FQNNGV. The CDR3 extends over 17 amino acids. DNA for the CDR3: TGTGCCAGCGAACCAAGGGGACAGGGGGCTCTCGGTTCACCCCTCCACTTT. This translates into CASEPRGQGALGSPLHF. The whole variable domain, remainder taken from reference TRBV11-2 and TRBJ1-6, is EAGVAQSPRYKIIEKRQSVAFWCNPISGHATLYWYQQILGQGPKLLIQFQNNGVVDDSQLPKDRFSAERLKGVDSTLKIQPAKLEDSAVYLCASEPRGQGALGSPLHFGNGTRLTVT.

This chain uses TRBV25-1 with TRBJ2-5; tentative D call: TRBD2 (6 bases). CDR3 length equals 14 residues. V shed 5 bases and J shed 1 base, with 11 bases lying between them. Germline V lookup: CDR1 MGHDK, CDR2 SYGVNS. The CDR3 here is CASSRDSSQETQYF. The CDR3, as DNA: TGTGCCAGCAGTCGGGACTCTTCCCAAGAGACCCAGTACTTC.

V usage is TRBV27 and J usage is TRBJ2-5, with 10 nucleotides matching TRBD1. Per the germline V gene, CDR1 is MNHEY and CDR2 is SMNVEV (reference sequence). Unmatched junction bases numbered 12, after V lost 6 bases and J lost 2 bases. The length of the CDR3 is 17 residues. The CDR3 region is CASRPSGTGALQETQYF. In nucleotides, the CDR3 is TGTGCCAGCAGACCCTCCGGGACAGGGGCCCTTCAAGAGACCCAGTACTTC.

The J gene is TRBJ1-2, the V gene TRBV5-6, with no clear D. This CDR3 comprises 15 residues. Germline V gene lookup returns CDR1 SGHDT and CDR2 YYEEEE. Trimming took 1 base from V and 4 from J, leaving 14 bases between them. The CDR3 DNA is TGTGCCAGCAGCTTGTTGGAGGGTCGGTCCTATGGCTACACCTTC. It encodes CASSLLEGRSYGYTF.

V and J are TRBV7-2 and TRBJ2-5, with 11 bases fitting TRBD1. CDR1 is SGHTA, CDR2 FQGNSA, per germline. The CDR3 is 14 amino acids. Trimming removed 5 bases from V and 5 bases from J; junction bases left unmatched: 4. The CDR3 nucleotides are TGTGCCAGCAGCGAGGACAGGGGGCAGGAGACCCAGTACTTC. It codes for CASSEDRGQETQYF.

This rearrangement joins TRBV7-3 to TRBJ1-1; D is unresolved. V lost 5 bases and J lost 0, with 7 bases in between. The CDR3 length is 13 residues. Germline V CDR1 and CDR2: SGHTA, FQGTGA. CDR3 sequence: CASSPLVNTEAFF. Here the CDR3 DNA reads TGTGCCAGCAGCCCACTGGTGAACACTGAAGCTTTCTTT.

V usage is TRBV11-3 and J usage is TRBJ2-1, with TRBD2 as a possible D gene (5 bases). The length of the CDR3 is 12 residues. Between the trimmed V and J ends, which lost 3 bases and 15 bases, there was a span of 15 bases. Looked up from germline, CDR1 is SGHNT and CDR2 is YENEEA. CDR3 in DNA: TGTGCCAGCAGCTTGATGAGAGGGCCTGGGTTCTTC. The encoded protein is CASSLMRGPGFF. Filled out from reference TRBV11-3 and TRBJ2-1, the complete variable domain reads EAGVVQSPRYKIIEKKQPVAFWCNPISGHNTLYWYLQNLGQGPELLIRYENEEAVDDSQLPKDRFSAERLKGVDSTLKIQPAELGDSAVYLCASSLMRGPGFFGPGTRLTVL.

This chain uses TRBV5-6 with TRBJ1-1; unclear D gene. V shed 4 bases and J shed 7 bases, with 17 bases lying between them. Germline loops: CDR1 SGHDT, CDR2 YYEEEE. This CDR3 comprises 14 residues. The CDR3 nucleotides are TGTGCCAGCAGCCCTTCCCCGACTCGGGGTGAAGCTTTCTTT. It codes for CASSPSPTRGEAFF.

The gene calls are TRBV6-1 and TRBJ2-5, with D perhaps TRBD2 (7 bases). Germline CDR1 is MNHNS and CDR2 is SASEGT. CDR3 length equals 13 residues. The V end lost 6 bases, the J end lost 2 bases, and 10 bases lay between the germline ends. The CDR3 loop reads CASRKGGQETQYF. Here the CDR3 DNA reads TGTGCCAGCAGGAAGGGGGGGCAAGAGACCCAGTACTTC.

V usage is TRBV5-6 and J usage is TRBJ2-7; 7 bases align to TRBD2. From germline, CDR1 is SGHDT and CDR2 YYEEEE. Unmatched junction bases numbered 3, after V lost 0 bases and J lost 0 bases. The CDR3 spans 15 residues. The DNA for the CDR3 is TGTGCCAGCAGCTTGGTCGCTAGCGGCTCCTACGAGCAGTACTTC. Translating gives CASSLVASGSYEQYF.

There are a few counts of this clone. This chain connects TRBV7-9 to TRBJ2-5; D call uncertain. V was shortened by 1 base and J by 4 bases, with 4 bases between the two germline ends. The CDR3 runs to 12 residues. CDR1 and CDR2 from the germline V gene are SEHNR and FQNEAQ (reference sequence). CDR3 DNA sequence: TGTGCCAGCAGCTTAGTCGGAGAGACCCAGTACTTC. As protein: CASSLVGETQYF.

This sequence joins TRBV6-5 and TRBJ2-3; tentative D call: TRBD2 (7 bases). Germline V lookup: CDR1 MNHEY, CDR2 SVGAGI. The CDR3 loop spans 16 amino acids. V lost 4 bases, J lost 1 base, and 15 bases lay in between. This chain's CDR3 is CASSSLRRGRTDTQYF. CDR3 DNA sequence: TGTGCCAGCAGTTCCCTACGGCGGGGGCGCACAGATACGCAGTATTTT.

The chain has TRBV21-1 and TRBJ2-5; the table's D call, TRBD2, has no DNA check behind it. TRBV21-1 is a pseudogene. This CDR3 comprises 17 residues. DNA of the CDR3: TGTGCCAGCAGGACACTTACTAGCGGAGAGTACCAAGAGACCCAGTACTTC. This sequence encodes CASRTLTSGEYQETQYF.